The clone carrying this TCR beta chain was counted only a few times. Its antigen is still unknown. V gave up 4 bases and J gave up 5 bases, with 19 bases separating them. Germline assignment: CDR1 SGHDT and CDR2 YYEEEE. The CDR3 is 15 amino acids. A sort by CD45RO/CCR7/CD25/CD127/CD95/CD27 yielded CD4+ naive, central memory, regulatory and stem cell-like memory cells. All of the sorted populations showed purity greater than 95%. Reverse transcribing all isolated RNA meant expressed TCRB transcripts were sequenced. Roughly 3.4 million reads per sample on average were obtained from naive, central memory and regulatory T cell samples. Assay used: immunoSEQ multiplex PCR; TCRdb lists only in-frame clones, some missing. Of some 350,000 clones in the sample, around 9.6% were seen once. This sample stems from a study of beta chain features in type 1 diabetes. General study points: Moderately but significantly shorter TCRB CDR3s were found in Type 1 diabetes patients in all four CD4+ subsets.

This chain uses TRBV5-6 with TRBJ2-7; TRBD1 or TRBD2 may be the D gene (7 bases each). The sequence derives from a man younger than 45 with type 1 diabetes. The specimen was central memory CD4+ T cells from blood. CDR3 protein: CASSPKTGTTHEQYF. For the CDR3, the DNA is TGTGCCAGCAGCCCCAAGACAGGGACTACCCACGAGCAGTACTTC.